Sequencing of this T cell receptor (beta chain) was carried out in a study of T cells in Graves' hyperthyroidism and ophthalmopathy. Study summary: Specimen type is peripheral blood, collected at initial diagnosis prior to any treatment.

This CDR3 has 15 residues. Trimming left V 2 bases short and J 0 bases short, with 11 bases between. CDR1 is PRHDT and CDR2 is FYEKMQ in the germline V gene (reference sequence). Researchers defined stable Graves' hyperthyroidism as no ophthalmopathy progression within 18 months. Thyroid ultrasound, orbital computed tomography, clinical symptoms, and serum thyroxine and TRAb underpinned diagnoses. TCR beta CDR3 sequences were amplified from RNA transcripts. The TCR CDR3 first-round RT-PCR relied on the HTBI primer set. TCRdb passed the multiplex PCR reads through MiXCR, listing each CDR3 protein once. This table has 500,000 to 600,000 distinct CDR3 sequences, approximately 15% appearing once.

The sequencing input was blood. This clonotype was sampled from a young woman with Graves' hyperthyroidism. V usage is TRBV13 and J usage is TRBJ2-7; perhaps D is TRBD1 or TRBD2 (6 bases each). The CDR3 DNA reads TGTGCCAGCAGCTTATTTGGGGGGCCCTCCTACGAGCAGTACTTC. Translation: CASSLFGGPSYEQYF.